The table lists the clone carrying this TCR beta chain with a count of one. Methods used by the authors: Amplification from reference gene primers served as the basis for estimated nucleated cell counts. Profiled with immunoSEQ multiplex PCR; TCRdb holds only in-frame clones, not every one. The V and J calls and clone size were taken over from that table, and D and trimming were inferred from the DNA. The sample holds hundreds of thousands of clones; 75% to 85% are singletons and the top ten take more than 4.5%. The data were obtained in a study of blood T cell repertoires in COVID-19. Study-wide background: Sources were T cells, B-cell-depleted T cells, or PBMCs; the material itself was cDNA or gDNA.

This CDR3 has 11 residues. Germline CDR1 is DFQATT and CDR2 is SNEGSKA (reference sequence). Followed over time, Seattle patients had been enrolled while infection was active. The TCR comes from a man aged 45 to 65 with COVID-19, enrolled during active disease. The genes are TRBV20-1 and TRBJ1-1; 7 nucleotides match TRBD1. The sequencing input was peripheral blood. In DNA, the CDR3 is TGCAGGACCACACAGGGGACTGAAGCTTTCTTT. As protein: CRTTQGTEAFF.